These 3 T cell receptor beta chains share one sample of origin, sequenced in a study of immune evolution from preneoplasia to lung adenocarcinoma. This table comes from immunoSEQ multiplex PCR, and its TCRdb copy is limited to in-frame clones, with some not included. In the table there are approximately 12,000 clones, about 84% of which are singletons. The sample comprised FFPE tissue from an adenomatous hyperplasia lung lesion. The subset denotes: atypical adenomatous hyperplasia (AAH), lung preneoplasia. The source of these receptors is a person aged 50-70 years with lung adenocarcinoma.

The rearrangement links TRBV4-2 to TRBJ2-1; D gene unclear. The CDR3 loop spans 16 amino acids. The V gene's germline CDR1 is LGHNA and CDR2 YNFKEQ. The V and J ends lost 0 bases and 1 base respectively, with 10 bases between them. CDR3 DNA sequence: TGTGCCAGCAGCCAAGAAGGATTATCTTCCTACAATGAGCAGTTCTTC. Translation gives CASSQEGLSSYNEQFF.

This clone was recorded a few times. This chain connects TRBV13 to TRBJ2-7, with D tentatively TRBD2 (5 bases). Looked up from germline, CDR1 is PRHDT and CDR2 is FYEKMQ (reference sequence). The CDR3 covers 16 residues. V shed 2 bases and J shed 6 bases, with 20 bases lying between them. The CDR3 spells CASSLRSRASAGEQYF. CDR3 nucleotide sequence: TGTGCCAGCAGCTTAAGGAGCCGGGCGTCGGCGGGCGAGCAGTACTTC.

This clone was detected only once. The CDR3 spells CASSLWQGRNTGELFF. The CDR3 nucleotides read TGTGCCAGCAGCTTGTGGCAGGGGAGAAACACCGGGGAGCTGTTTTTT. The chain employs TRBV5-6 and TRBJ2-2; D might be TRBD1 (6 bases). The CDR3 loop spans 16 amino acids. V lost 1 base and J 2 bases, leaving 12 bases between the germline ends. Per the germline V gene, CDR1 is SGHDT and CDR2 is YYEEEE.